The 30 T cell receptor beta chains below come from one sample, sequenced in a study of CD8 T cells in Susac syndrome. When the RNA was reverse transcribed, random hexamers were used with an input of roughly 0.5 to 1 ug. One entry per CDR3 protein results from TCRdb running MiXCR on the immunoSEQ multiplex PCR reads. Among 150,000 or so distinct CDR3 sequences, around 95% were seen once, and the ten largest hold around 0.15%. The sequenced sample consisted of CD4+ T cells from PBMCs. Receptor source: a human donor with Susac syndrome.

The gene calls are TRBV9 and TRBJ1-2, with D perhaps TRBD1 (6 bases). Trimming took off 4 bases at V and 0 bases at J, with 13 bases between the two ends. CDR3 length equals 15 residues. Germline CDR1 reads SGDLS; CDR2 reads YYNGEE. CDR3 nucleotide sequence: TGTGCCAGCAGCACACGGACAGAGTCTAACTATGGCTACACCTTC. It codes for CASSTRTESNYGYTF.

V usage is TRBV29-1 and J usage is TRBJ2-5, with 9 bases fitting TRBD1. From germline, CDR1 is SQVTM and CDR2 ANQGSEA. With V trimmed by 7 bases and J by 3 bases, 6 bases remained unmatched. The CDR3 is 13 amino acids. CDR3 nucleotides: TGCAGCGCACCGGGACAGGGTAAAGAGACCCAGTACTTC. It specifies CSAPGQGKETQYF.

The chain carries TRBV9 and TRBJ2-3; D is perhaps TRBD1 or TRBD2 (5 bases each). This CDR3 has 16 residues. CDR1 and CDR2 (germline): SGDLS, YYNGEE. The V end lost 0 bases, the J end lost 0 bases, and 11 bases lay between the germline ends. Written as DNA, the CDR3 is TGTGCCAGCAGCGTAGCCGGGGCCGGAAGCACAGATACGCAGTATTTT. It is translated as CASSVAGAGSTDTQYF.

The chain's CDR3 is CSAPTTSGGGTDTQYF. The CDR3 region has the DNA TGCAGTGCTCCCACGACTAGCGGGGGTGGAACAGATACGCAGTATTTT. This sequence joins TRBV20-1 and TRBJ2-3; 12 bases are a match to TRBD2. The CDR3 is 16 amino acids. CDR1 DFQATT and CDR2 SNEGSKA come from the germline V gene (reference sequence). The V segment lost 5 bases and the J segment 3 bases; nucleotides outside the gene matches: 9.

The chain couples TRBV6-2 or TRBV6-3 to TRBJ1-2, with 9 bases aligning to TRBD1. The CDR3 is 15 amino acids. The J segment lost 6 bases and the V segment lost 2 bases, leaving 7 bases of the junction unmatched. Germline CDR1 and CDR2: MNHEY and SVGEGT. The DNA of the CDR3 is TGTGCCAGCAGTTACAACAGGGGGCGACGGGATGGCTACACCTTC. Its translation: CASSYNRGRRDGYTF.

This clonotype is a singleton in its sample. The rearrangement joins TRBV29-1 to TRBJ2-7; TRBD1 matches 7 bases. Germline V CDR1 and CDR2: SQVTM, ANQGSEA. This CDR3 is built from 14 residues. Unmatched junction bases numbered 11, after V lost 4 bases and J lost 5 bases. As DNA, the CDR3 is TGCAGCGTTGGGTTGGACAGGACTCGGAACGAGCAGTACTTC. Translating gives CSVGLDRTRNEQYF.

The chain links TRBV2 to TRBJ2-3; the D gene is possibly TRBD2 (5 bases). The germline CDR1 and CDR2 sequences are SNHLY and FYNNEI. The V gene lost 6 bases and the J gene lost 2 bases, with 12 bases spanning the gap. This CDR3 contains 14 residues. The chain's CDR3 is CASRPGEITDTQYF. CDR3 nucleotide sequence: TGTGCCAGCAGACCCGGGGAGATCACAGATACGCAGTATTTT.

CDR3 DNA: TGCGTGGTGAGCGGGACCCAAGAGACCCAGTACTTC. It specifies CVVSGTQETQYF. The rearrangement joins TRBV20-1 to TRBJ2-5; 7 bases agree with TRBD2. Germline CDR1 DFQATT, CDR2 SNEGSKA (reference sequence). This CDR3 is built from 12 residues.

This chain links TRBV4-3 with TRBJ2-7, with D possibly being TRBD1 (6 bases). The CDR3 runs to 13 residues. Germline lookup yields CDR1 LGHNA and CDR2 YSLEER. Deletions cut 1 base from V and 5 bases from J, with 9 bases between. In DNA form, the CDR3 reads TGCGCCAGCAGCCAAGGGTCAGGGGACGAGCAGTACTTC. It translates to CASSQGSGDEQYF.

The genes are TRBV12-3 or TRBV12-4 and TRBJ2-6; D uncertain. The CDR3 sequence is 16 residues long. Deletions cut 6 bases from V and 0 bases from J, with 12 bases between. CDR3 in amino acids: CASSSPPGSGANVLTF. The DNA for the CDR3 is TGTGCCAGCAGCTCCCCACCAGGCTCTGGGGCCAACGTCCTGACTTTC.

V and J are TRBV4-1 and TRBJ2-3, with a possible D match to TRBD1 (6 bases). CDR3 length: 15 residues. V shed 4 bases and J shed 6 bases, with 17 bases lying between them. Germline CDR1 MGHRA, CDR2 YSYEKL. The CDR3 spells CASSRPGQWGDTQYF. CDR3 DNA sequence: TGCGCCAGCAGCCGACCTGGACAGTGGGGCGATACGCAGTATTTT.

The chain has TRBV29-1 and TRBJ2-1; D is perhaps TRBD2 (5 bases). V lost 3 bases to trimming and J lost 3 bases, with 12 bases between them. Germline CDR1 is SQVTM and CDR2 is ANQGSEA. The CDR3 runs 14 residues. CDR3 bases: TGCAGCGTTGACACTAGTCTAGGCTACAATGAGCAGTTCTTC. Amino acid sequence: CSVDTSLGYNEQFF.

CDR3 DNA: TGTGCCAGCAGCAAGGACACTAACACTGAAGCTTTCTTT. This codes for CASSKDTNTEAFF. The chain joins TRBV9 to TRBJ1-1, with a tentative D call TRBD1 (5 bases). Germline V gene sequence: CDR1 SGDLS, CDR2 YYNGEE. The V gene lost 4 bases and the J gene lost 2 bases, with 9 bases spanning the gap. The CDR3 has 13 residues.

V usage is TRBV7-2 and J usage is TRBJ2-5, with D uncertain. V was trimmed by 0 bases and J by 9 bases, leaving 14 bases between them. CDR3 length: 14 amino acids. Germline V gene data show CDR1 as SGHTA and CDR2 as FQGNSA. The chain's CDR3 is CASSLARDSGAQYF. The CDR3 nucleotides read TGTGCCAGCAGCTTAGCGCGTGATTCTGGGGCCCAGTACTTC. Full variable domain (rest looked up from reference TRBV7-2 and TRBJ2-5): GAGVSQSPSNKVTEKGKDVELRCDPISGHTALYWYRQSLGQGLEFLIYFQGNSAPDKSGLPSDRFSAERTGGSVSTLTIQRTQQEDSAVYLCASSLARDSGAQYFGPGTRLLVL.

The CDR3 DNA is TGCAGCGCCGAGGCCGGAGCTAATGAAAAACTGTTTTTT. Its translation is CSAEAGANEKLFF. The chain carries TRBV29-1 and TRBJ1-4; the D is unclear. Germline assignment: CDR1 SQVTM and CDR2 ANQGSEA. The CDR3 runs 13 residues. Trimming shortened V by 7 bases and J by 3 bases, and 12 bases separated the two germline ends.

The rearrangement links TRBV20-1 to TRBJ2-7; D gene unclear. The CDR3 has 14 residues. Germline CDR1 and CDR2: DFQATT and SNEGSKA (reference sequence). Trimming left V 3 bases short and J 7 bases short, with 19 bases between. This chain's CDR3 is CSARSPSSPGEQYF. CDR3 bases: TGCAGTGCTAGGTCCCCCAGCTCCCCCGGGGAGCAGTACTTC.

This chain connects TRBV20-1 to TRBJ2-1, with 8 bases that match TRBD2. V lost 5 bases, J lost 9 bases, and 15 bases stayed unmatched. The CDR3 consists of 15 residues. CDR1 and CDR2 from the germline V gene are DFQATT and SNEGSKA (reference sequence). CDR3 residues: CSASLRTSRGGEQFF. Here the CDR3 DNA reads TGCAGTGCTTCCCTAAGGACTAGCCGGGGAGGTGAGCAGTTCTTC.

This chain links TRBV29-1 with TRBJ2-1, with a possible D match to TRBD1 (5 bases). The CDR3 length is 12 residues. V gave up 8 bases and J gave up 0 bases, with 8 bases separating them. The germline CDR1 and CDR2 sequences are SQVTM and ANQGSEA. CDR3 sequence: CSSRVSYNEQFF. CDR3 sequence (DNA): TGCAGCTCCAGGGTCTCCTACAATGAGCAGTTCTTC.

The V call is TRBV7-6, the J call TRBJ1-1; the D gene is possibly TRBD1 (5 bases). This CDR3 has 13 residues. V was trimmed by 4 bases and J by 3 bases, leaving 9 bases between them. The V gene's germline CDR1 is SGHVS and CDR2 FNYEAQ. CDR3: CASSSQGDTEAFF. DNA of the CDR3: TGTGCCAGCAGCTCGCAGGGTGACACTGAAGCTTTCTTT.

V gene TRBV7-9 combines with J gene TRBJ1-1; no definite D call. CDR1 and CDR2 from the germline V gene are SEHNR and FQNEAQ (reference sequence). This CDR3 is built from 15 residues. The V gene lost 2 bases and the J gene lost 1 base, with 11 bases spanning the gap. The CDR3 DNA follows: TGTGCCAGCAGCTTACTCCCGTCTGCGAACACTGAAGCTTTCTTT. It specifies CASSLLPSANTEAFF.

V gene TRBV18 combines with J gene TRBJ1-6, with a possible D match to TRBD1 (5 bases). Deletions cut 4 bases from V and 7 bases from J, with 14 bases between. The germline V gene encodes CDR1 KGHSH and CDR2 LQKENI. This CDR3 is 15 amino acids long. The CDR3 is CASSRNGHLNSPLHF. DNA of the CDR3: TGTGCCAGCTCACGAAATGGACACCTCAATTCACCCCTCCACTTT. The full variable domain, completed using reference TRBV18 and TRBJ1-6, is NAGVMQNPRHLVRRRGQEARLRCSPMKGHSHVYWYRQLPEEGLKFMVYLQKENIIDESGMPKERFSAEFPKEGPSILRIQQVVRGDSAAYFCASSRNGHLNSPLHFGNGTRLTVT.

CDR3 nucleotides: TGTGCCAGCAGCTTAGATGGCGGGGCTAATCAGCCCCAGCATTTT. Protein product: CASSLDGGANQPQHF. This chain connects TRBV7-8 to TRBJ1-5, with D maybe TRBD1 (5 bases). This CDR3 is 15 amino acids long. From germline, CDR1 is SGHVS and CDR2 FQNEAQ. Trimming took 1 base from V and 4 from J, leaving 11 bases between them.

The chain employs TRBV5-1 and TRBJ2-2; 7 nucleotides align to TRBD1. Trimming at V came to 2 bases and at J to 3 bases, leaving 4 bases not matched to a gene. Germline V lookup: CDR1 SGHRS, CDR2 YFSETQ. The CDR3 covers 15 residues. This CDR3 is CASSFRDRDTGELFF. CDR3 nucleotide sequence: TGCGCCAGCAGCTTCCGGGACAGAGACACCGGGGAGCTGTTTTTT.

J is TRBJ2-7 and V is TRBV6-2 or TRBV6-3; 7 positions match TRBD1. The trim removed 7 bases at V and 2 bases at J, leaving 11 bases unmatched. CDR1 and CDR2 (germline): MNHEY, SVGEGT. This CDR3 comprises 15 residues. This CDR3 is CASKQGTSSTYEQYF. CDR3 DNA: TGTGCCAGCAAACAGGGGACCTCCTCCACCTACGAGCAGTACTTC.

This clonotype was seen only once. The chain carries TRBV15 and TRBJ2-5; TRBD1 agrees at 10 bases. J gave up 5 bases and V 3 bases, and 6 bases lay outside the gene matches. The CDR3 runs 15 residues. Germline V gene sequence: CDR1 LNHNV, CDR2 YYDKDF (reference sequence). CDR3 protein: CATSRGQGYFETQYF. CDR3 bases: TGTGCCACCAGCAGGGGACAGGGGTATTTCGAGACCCAGTACTTC.

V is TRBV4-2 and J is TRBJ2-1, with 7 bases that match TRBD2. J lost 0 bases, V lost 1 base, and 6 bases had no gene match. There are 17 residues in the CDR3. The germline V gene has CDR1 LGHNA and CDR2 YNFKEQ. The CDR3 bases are TGTGCCAGCAGCCAAGGGCTTTCGGGGGGCTCCTACAATGAGCAGTTCTTC. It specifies CASSQGLSGGSYNEQFF.

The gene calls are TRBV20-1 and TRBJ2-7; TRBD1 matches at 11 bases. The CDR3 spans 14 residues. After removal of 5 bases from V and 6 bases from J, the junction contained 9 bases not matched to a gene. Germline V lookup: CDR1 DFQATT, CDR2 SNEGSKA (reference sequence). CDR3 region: CSAGPGTGGSEQYF. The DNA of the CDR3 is TGCAGTGCTGGGCCTGGGACAGGGGGGAGCGAGCAGTACTTC.

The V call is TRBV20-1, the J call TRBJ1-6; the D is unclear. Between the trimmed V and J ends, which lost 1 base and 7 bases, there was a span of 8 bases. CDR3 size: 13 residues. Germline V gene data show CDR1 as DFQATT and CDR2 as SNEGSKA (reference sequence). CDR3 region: CSARVDTNSPLHF. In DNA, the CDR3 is TGCAGTGCTAGAGTCGACACGAATTCACCCCTCCACTTT.

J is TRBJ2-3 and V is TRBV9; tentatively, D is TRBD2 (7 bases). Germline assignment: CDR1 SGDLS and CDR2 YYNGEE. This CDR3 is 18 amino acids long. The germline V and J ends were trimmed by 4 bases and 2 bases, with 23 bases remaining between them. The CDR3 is CASSRGAGLRGHTDTQYF. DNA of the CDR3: TGTGCCAGCAGCCGGGGGGCAGGGCTTCGGGGACACACAGATACGCAGTATTTT.

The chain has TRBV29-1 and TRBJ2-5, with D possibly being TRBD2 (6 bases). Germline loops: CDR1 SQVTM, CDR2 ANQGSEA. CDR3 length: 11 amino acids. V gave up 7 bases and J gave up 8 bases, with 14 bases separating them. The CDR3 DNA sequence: TGCAGCGCTGGGTGGGGAGGAACCCAGTACTTC. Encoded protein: CSAGWGGTQYF.